The 20 T cell receptor beta chains given below trace back to one sample, sequenced in a study of T cells after yellow fever vaccination. TCRdb redid the calling of the 5' RACE reads with MiXCR, one entry per CDR3 protein. The data show 160,000 or so distinct CDR3 sequences, less than 9% seen once. The sequenced sample was CD4+ T cells sorted from PBMCs, obtained more than 4 days after the first yellow fever vaccination. The source is a man aged 18 to 29 who received the YFV17D yellow fever vaccine.

This clonotype has a count of ten or more. The genes are TRBV20-1 and TRBJ2-3; D unresolved. Germline-derived CDR1 and CDR2 are DFQATT and SNEGSKA (reference sequence). The CDR3 runs 11 residues. Trimming left V 7 bases short and J 5 bases short, with 10 bases between. Here the CDR3 DNA reads TGCAGTGGGAAAACGGGAGATACGCAGTATTTT. Translation: CSGKTGDTQYF.

The gene calls are TRBV9 and TRBJ1-6, with no clear D. V dropped 0 bases and J dropped 2 bases, with 0 bases sitting between them. This CDR3 has 13 residues. Germline V CDR1 and CDR2: SGDLS, YYNGEE. This CDR3 reads CASSVAYNSPLHF. CDR3 coding DNA: TGTGCCAGCAGCGTAGCCTATAATTCACCCCTCCACTTT.

This sequence joins TRBV3-1 and TRBJ2-5; either TRBD1 or TRBD2 may supply D (5 bases each). This CDR3 is 15 amino acids long. The germline V gene encodes CDR1 LGHDT and CDR2 YNNKEL (reference sequence). Trimming stripped 5 bases from V and 7 bases from J, with 20 bases between. CDR3 bases: TGTGCCAGCAGCAATAGAGGGGCTACCCCAGGGACCCAGTACTTC. Encoded protein: CASSNRGATPGTQYF.

This clonotype turned up a few times. The V and J genes are TRBV7-2 and TRBJ1-6; tentative D call: TRBD1 (5 bases). Trimming left V 1 base short and J 7 bases short, with 11 bases between. CDR3 length: 15 residues. Germline V lookup: CDR1 SGHTA, CDR2 FQGNSA. The CDR3 DNA is TGTGCCAGCAGCTTAGTAGCAGGGCGGAATTCACCCCTCCACTTT. Translation: CASSLVAGRNSPLHF.

This clonotype appeared many times. The J gene is TRBJ1-4, the V gene TRBV4-1, with 9 bases fitting TRBD1. The germline CDR1 and CDR2 sequences are MGHRA and YSYEKL. The V and J ends lost 4 bases and 5 bases, in that order; junction bases with no gene match: 5. The CDR3 sequence is 15 residues long. For the CDR3, the DNA is TGCGCCAGCAGCCTTTCCGGGACAGGGAATGAAAAACTGTTTTTT. Its translation is CASSLSGTGNEKLFF.

The sample holds a few counts of this clonotype. The rearrangement uses TRBV4-2 and TRBJ2-2, with 13 positions matching TRBD2. The germline CDR1 and CDR2 sequences are LGHNA and YNFKEQ. This CDR3 region has 17 residues. Trimming removed 4 bases from V and 4 bases from J; junction bases left unmatched: 6. Here the CDR3 reads CASSPSLAGGPTGELFF. DNA of the CDR3: TGTGCCAGCAGCCCCTCACTAGCGGGGGGGCCCACCGGGGAGCTGTTTTTT.

This clonotype appeared many times. J is TRBJ2-2 and V is TRBV6-2 or TRBV6-3; 9 bases fit TRBD1. CDR3 length equals 17 residues. Germline V gives CDR1 MNHEY, CDR2 SVGEGT. With 5 bases clipped from V and 6 bases from J, the junction kept 13 bases outside the gene matches. The CDR3 spells CASSPFGTGTVAGELFF. The DNA for the CDR3 is TGTGCCAGCAGTCCCTTCGGGACAGGGACGGTCGCCGGGGAGCTGTTTTTT.

The rearrangement uses TRBV9 and TRBJ1-6, with D hard to call. Trimming took 3 bases from V and 10 from J, leaving 14 bases between them. Per germline, CDR1 SGDLS and CDR2 YYNGEE. The CDR3 totals 14 residues. The DNA of the CDR3 is TGTGCCAGCAGCGGGACGCCCCGAGGGTCACCCCTCCACTTT. Encoded protein: CASSGTPRGSPLHF.

There are a few counts of this clonotype. At one end the junction does not follow the germline gene, possibly because of a read error. This rearrangement joins TRBV20-1 to TRBJ2-5; a weak D match, TRBD1 (5 bases). In germline, CDR1 is DFQATT, CDR2 SNEGSKA (reference sequence). CDR3 length: 16 amino acids. CDR3 in DNA: TGCAGTGTTAGAGTAAGGGGTTCTATGGGACAAGAGACCCAGTACTTC. As protein: CSVRVRGSMGQETQYF.

CDR3 protein: CAISPDSNTGELFF. The CDR3 bases are TGTGCCATCAGTCCGGACTCTAACACCGGGGAGCTGTTTTTT. The chain joins TRBV10-3 to TRBJ2-2, with D perhaps matching TRBD2 (5 bases). CDR1 and CDR2 from the germline V gene are ENHRY and SYGVKD. The CDR3 contains 14 residues. V lost 5 bases, J lost 2 bases, and 9 bases lay in between.

V and J are TRBV19 and TRBJ1-1; perhaps TRBD1 as D (5 bases). The V gene lost 4 bases and the J gene lost 5 bases, with 17 bases spanning the gap. CDR1 LNHDA and CDR2 SQIVND come from the germline V gene (reference sequence). The CDR3 is 15 amino acids. The CDR3, as DNA: TGTGCCAGTAGTACCCAGATCAGGGCGGGAACTGAAGCTTTCTTT. Translating gives CASSTQIRAGTEAFF.

This clonotype has more than one count but fewer than ten. The rearrangement uses TRBV19 and TRBJ1-5, with D possibly matching TRBD1 (5 bases). V lost 5 bases to trimming and J lost 2 bases, with 13 bases between them. This CDR3 comprises 15 residues. Per germline, CDR1 LNHDA and CDR2 SQIVND (reference sequence). Written as DNA, the CDR3 is TGTGCCAGTAGTGATTCCGGGGCCCGCAATCAGCCCCAGCATTTT. It encodes CASSDSGARNQPQHF.

The rearrangement uses TRBV5-1 and TRBJ2-5, with D unresolved. This CDR3 region has 12 residues. Germline values: CDR1 SGHRS, CDR2 YFSETQ. V lost 4 bases, J lost 4 bases, and 8 bases lay in between. CDR3 DNA sequence: TGCGCCAGCAGCCTTCCTTCAGAGACCCAGTACTTC. Amino acids: CASSLPSETQYF.

Of note for this clonotype: This may be a read error, as it is one base from a much larger clone. The chain employs TRBV7-2 and TRBJ2-7; perhaps TRBD2 as D (6 bases). This CDR3 spans 13 amino acids. Germline V CDR1 and CDR2: SGHTA, FQGNSA. Here the CDR3 reads CASGLTSSYEQYF. CDR3 sequence (DNA): TGTGCCAGCGGCTTGACTAGCTCCTACGAGCAGTACTTC.

The rearrangement joins TRBV3-1 to TRBJ2-6; no firm D call. The CDR3 contains 12 residues. The V end was cut by 1 base, the J end by 12 bases, with 7 bases between. CDR1 LGHDT and CDR2 YNNKEL come from the germline V gene (reference sequence). The CDR3 DNA reads TGTGCCAGCAGCCAAGTGTCGAGCGTCCTGACTTTC. It encodes CASSQVSSVLTF.

The table lists this clonotype with many counts. The chain couples TRBV2 to TRBJ1-6; no firm D call. V shed 8 bases and J shed 10 bases, with 9 bases lying between them. Germline-derived CDR1 and CDR2 are SNHLY and FYNNEI. This CDR3 comprises 11 residues. CDR3 residues: CASRGESPLHF. The CDR3 bases are TGTGCCAGCCGCGGAGAGTCACCCCTCCACTTT.

On this clonotype itself: At one end the junction does not follow the germline gene, possibly because of a read error. The genes are TRBV6-2 or TRBV6-3 and TRBJ2-3, with TRBD1 matching over 10 bases. The CDR3 totals 16 residues. Germline V gene sequence: CDR1 MNHEY, CDR2 SVGEGT. CDR3 sequence: CDSSRRQGASTDTQYF. As DNA, the CDR3 is TGTGACAGCAGTCGAAGACAGGGGGCTAGCACAGATACGCAGTATTTT.

The chain couples TRBV5-5 to TRBJ2-3, with 12 bases fitting TRBD2. The ends lost 4 bases at V and 5 bases at J; junction bases unmatched: 8. The CDR3 spans 16 residues. Germline V gene sequence: CDR1 SGHKS, CDR2 YYEKEE (reference sequence). CDR3 nucleotide sequence: TGTGCCAGCAGCCTCCGGACTAGCGGGGTGAGAGATACGCAGTATTTT. Translation gives CASSLRTSGVRDTQYF.

With respect to this clonotype: An end of the junction differs from the germline gene, which may be a read error. The chain has TRBV28 and TRBJ1-4; D remains ambiguous. Germline V CDR1 and CDR2: MDHEN, SYDVKM. This CDR3 has 15 amino acids. In DNA form, the CDR3 reads TGTGTCAGCTGGAGTATGTACCCTGGGGATGAAAAACTGTTTTTT. Residues: CVSWSMYPGDEKLFF.

This clonotype was recorded at least ten times. This chain links TRBV7-8 with TRBJ2-5; maybe TRBD1 (5 bases). CDR3 length equals 14 residues. CDR1 SGHVS and CDR2 FQNEAQ come from the germline V gene. V was clipped by 1 base and J by 1 base, with 7 bases between them. This CDR3 reads CASSLDQGQETQYF. The CDR3, as DNA: TGTGCCAGCAGCTTAGACCAGGGCCAAGAGACCCAGTACTTC.